Below, one T cell receptor (beta chain) is given with its context. This clonotype was detected many times. The antigen this receptor binds is unknown. Nothing much larger sits one base from this clone, and base qualities are not available. In light of the paper, this sample's treatment or condition label describes: live attenuated yellow fever vaccine strain. A standard Ficoll-Paque protocol was used to isolate PBMCs from peripheral blood. Dynabeads CD4 and CD8 positive selection kits were used to isolate CD4 and CD8 T-cell fractions. TriZol was used to extract RNA from bulk PBMCs, from CD4 and CD8 fractions, and from dextramer-positive and dextramer-negative fractions. The sample is drawn from a study of T cells after yellow fever vaccination (dated by TCRdb to 2018 to 2020). About the investigation overall: The SMART-Seq v4 Ultra Low Input RNA kit was used to prepare libraries from fractions with low cell numbers. Two healthy male donors, one aged 18 to 29 and one aged 30 to 39 years, were included in the cohort. Blood samples were taken at several timepoints before and after primary and secondary immunization, and bulk PBMC replicates and cell subsets were isolated. To follow T-cell clones before and after both primary and booster YFV17D yellow fever vaccination, bulk TCR alpha and beta repertoires underwent longitudinal sequencing. Broader findings and caveats from the paper: A small fraction of clonotypes appeared in both the CD4 and CD8 compartments, likely as a result of convergent recombination. After the booster, most clones that had expanded after primary vaccination were detected again (approximately 95% of CD4 and roughly 86% of CD8), suggesting broad maintenance of memory. Compared with the primary T-cell response, the secondary T-cell response was weaker but faster, peaking on day 5 rather than day 15. Because the study included only two donors, the extent to which the findings can be generalized is limited. FACS-sorted repertoires could contain abundant contaminating clonotypes from the bulk population, so computational filtering was required.

Sequenced on an Illumina NovaSeq 6000. TCR cDNA was made using 5'RACE template switching, a step that added a universal primer site and unique molecular identifiers. Priming for cDNA synthesis came from both the TCR alpha and TCR beta constant segments. Library amplification involved two PCR steps, and the second step added sample barcodes and sequencing adapters. Sequencing of libraries was performed on Illumina HiSeq 2500 (2x100 bp) or NovaSeq (2x150 bp). The authors' pipeline ran thus. Demultiplexing of reads and collapsing into UMI consensus sequences were performed with MIGEC, and V(D)J alignment was carried out with MiXCR. Vaccine-responding clonotypes were defined with edgeR using replicate PBMC samples, requiring FDR below 0.01 and a log2 fold change above 5 up to day 15. Bulk clonotypes were assigned CD4 or CD8 identity according to which sequenced CD4 or CD8 repertoire held them at higher abundance. TCRdb passed the public sequencing reads through fastp at Q25 and MiXCR, retaining productive beta sequences. CDR3 protein sequences are deduplicated, and each keeps its most common genes and DNA. The V and J calls and clone size are TCRdb's, not the authors'. This sample gives some 200,000 distinct CDR3 sequences in total; approximately 3.3% of them show up just once. Of the sample, roughly 3% falls within the top ten clones.

The germline V gene provides CDR1 SGHVS and CDR2 FNYEAQ. The CDR3 goes from the cysteine to the phenylalanine over 16 residues. Just the 48-base CDR3 DNA is kept, in frame starting at base 1. Trimming takes 1 base off V and 4 bases off J; junction bases not matched to a gene: 4. Recombination linked TRBV7-6 to TRBJ2-2; 9 bases in between match TRBD2. The TCR comes from a man aged 18 to 30 who received the YFV17D yellow fever vaccine. The sample here was CD4+ T cells sorted from PBMCs, taken 10 days after the yellow fever booster vaccination. This receptor has the CDR3 CASSLVAGAPTGELFF. The DNA sequence is TGTGCCAGCAGCTTAGTAGCGGGGGCGCCCACCGGGGAGCTGTTTTTT.